The rows below give T cell receptor beta chains drawn from one sample of a study of primary melanoma T cells and metastatic recurrence. Data came from immunoSEQ multiplex PCR; TCRdb stores just in-frame clones and leaves some out. The data hold 260 or so clones, with more than 75% observed a single time. What was sequenced was melanoma tumor tissue. These receptors were collected from a human donor with melanoma. The CDR3 runs from the conserved cysteine through the conserved F or W. The order of the fields is D gene, J gene, V gene, CDR3 protein. D genes are given only for firm matches.

D gene: NA; J gene: TRBJ2-2; V gene: TRBV14; CDR3 protein: CASSQPGWVSNTGELFF
D gene: TRBD1; J gene: TRBJ1-1; V gene: TRBV18; CDR3 protein: CASSQNPWTGVMNTEAFF
D gene: TRBD2; J gene: TRBJ2-3; V gene: TRBV12-5; CDR3 protein: CASGLGGGTADTQYF
D gene: NA; J gene: TRBJ1-3; V gene: TRBV6-8; CDR3 protein: CASRTQGTGNTIYF
D gene: NA; J gene: TRBJ2-6; V gene: TRBV19; CDR3 protein: CASSFPGITGANVLTF
D gene: NA; J gene: TRBJ1-5; V gene: TRBV2; CDR3 protein: CASSVGTNSNQPQHF
D gene: TRBD1; J gene: TRBJ1-4; V gene: TRBV19; CDR3 protein: CASSFDRGYNEKLFF
D gene: TRBD1; J gene: TRBJ2-3; V gene: TRBV11-3; CDR3 protein: CASSSRTGATDTQYF
D gene: NA; J gene: TRBJ2-3; V gene: TRBV22-1; CDR3 protein: CASSVEAGGRTDTQYF
D gene: NA; J gene: TRBJ2-3; V gene: TRBV12-5; CDR3 protein: CASQYRAGTDTQYF
D gene: NA; J gene: TRBJ2-7; V gene: TRBV14; CDR3 protein: CASGDRNSYEQYF
D gene: TRBD1; J gene: TRBJ1-2; V gene: TRBV7-7; CDR3 protein: CASSAQVGTGDYTF
D gene: NA; J gene: TRBJ2-3; V gene: TRBV7-8; CDR3 protein: CASSLAHVEGGDTQYF
D gene: NA; J gene: TRBJ2-3; V gene: TRBV6-4; CDR3 protein: CANSDDSPDTQYF
D gene: TRBD2; J gene: TRBJ2-5; V gene: TRBV11-3; CDR3 protein: CASSSVAGGTRETQYF
D gene: NA; J gene: TRBJ1-2; V gene: TRBV6-8; CDR3 protein: CASSPAGVYGYTF
D gene: TRBD2; J gene: TRBJ2-3; V gene: TRBV11-3; CDR3 protein: CASSPLRRGGTDTQYF
D gene: NA; J gene: TRBJ1-3; V gene: TRBV10-3; CDR3 protein: CAISEYRGSGNTIYF
D gene: NA; J gene: TRBJ2-2; V gene: TRBV19; CDR3 protein: CASSITRSAGELFF
D gene: TRBD1; J gene: TRBJ2-7; V gene: TRBV14; CDR3 protein: CASSPGQSYEQYF
D gene: NA; J gene: TRBJ2-5; V gene: TRBV10-3; CDR3 protein: CAISESPYQETQYF
D gene: NA; J gene: TRBJ1-2; V gene: TRBV18; CDR3 protein: CASLYQLDSPNYGYTF
D gene: NA; J gene: TRBJ2-7; V gene: TRBV6-8; CDR3 protein: CASSSSADELWAYEQYF
D gene: NA; J gene: TRBJ1-2; V gene: TRBV27; CDR3 protein: CATSDPTGKDVYGYTF
D gene: NA; J gene: TRBJ2-3; V gene: TRBV7-2; CDR3 protein: CASSLVQSTDTQYF
D gene: NA; J gene: TRBJ2-2; V gene: TRBV6-8; CDR3 protein: CAIRRTNTGELFF
D gene: TRBD2; J gene: TRBJ2-3; V gene: TRBV19; CDR3 protein: CASSARLAGWTDTQYF
D gene: NA; J gene: TRBJ1-3; V gene: TRBV28; CDR3 protein: CASSFRLGNTIYF
D gene: NA; J gene: TRBJ2-1; V gene: TRBV15; CDR3 protein: CATSRDTGLNEQFF
D gene: NA; J gene: TRBJ2-1; V gene: TRBV6-4; CDR3 protein: CASSSGRGQFF
D gene: NA; J gene: TRBJ1-1; V gene: TRBV5-1; CDR3 protein: CASSTRPMGNTEAFF